This T cell receptor beta chain is from a study of blood T cells in healthy people across ages. Overall study: T cells yielded about one barcoded beta molecule per two cells through template switching.

The length of the CDR3 is 13 residues. V was clipped by 3 bases and J by 5 bases, with 10 bases between them. The use of a sample-barcoded 5' primer and a J-beta primer mix characterized a second PCR of roughly 6 to 12 cycles. Every sample gave at least 2.5 million paired-end reads containing CDR3. One entry per CDR3 protein results from TCRdb running MiXCR on the 5' RACE reads. The profile shows 700,000 to 1,000,000 distinct CDR3 sequences, around 45% of them singletons. Study results and limitations: The unsorted PBMCs prevented any conclusive comparison of naive versus antigen-experienced cells.

This clonotype was counted between two and nine times. The antigen remains unidentified. The genes are TRBV12-3 or TRBV12-4 and TRBJ2-5; unclear D gene. The TCR was taken from a man in his sixties in good health. The sample comprised blood. CDR3 nucleotide sequence: TGTGCCAGCAGTTTCGGGTGGACGGAGACCCAGTACTTC. Amino acids: CASSFGWTETQYF.